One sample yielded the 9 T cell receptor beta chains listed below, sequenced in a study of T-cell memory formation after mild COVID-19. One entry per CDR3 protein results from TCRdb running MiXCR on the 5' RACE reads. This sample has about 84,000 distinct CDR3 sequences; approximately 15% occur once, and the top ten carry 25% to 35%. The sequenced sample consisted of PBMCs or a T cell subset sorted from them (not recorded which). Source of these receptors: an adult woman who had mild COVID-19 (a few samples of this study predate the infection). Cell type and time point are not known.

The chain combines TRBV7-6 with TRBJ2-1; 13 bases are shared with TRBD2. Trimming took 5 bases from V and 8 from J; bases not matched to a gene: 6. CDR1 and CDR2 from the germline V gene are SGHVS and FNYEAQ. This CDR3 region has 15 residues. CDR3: CASSRTSGSLDEQFF. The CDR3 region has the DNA TGTGCCAGCAGCCGGACTAGCGGGAGTTTAGATGAGCAGTTCTTC.

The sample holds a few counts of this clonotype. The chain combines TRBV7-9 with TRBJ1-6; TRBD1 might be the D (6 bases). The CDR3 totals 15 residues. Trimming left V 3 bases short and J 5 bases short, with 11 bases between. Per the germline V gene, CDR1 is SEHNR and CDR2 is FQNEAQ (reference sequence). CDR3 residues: CASSFPGGDNSPLHF. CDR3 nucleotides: TGTGCCAGCAGCTTCCCGGGGGGCGATAATTCACCCCTCCACTTT.

Here the CDR3 reads CASRRDRGQSTEAFF. The CDR3 DNA reads TGTGCCAGCCGTAGGGACAGGGGGCAAAGTACTGAAGCTTTCTTT. This sequence joins TRBV7-6 and TRBJ1-1, with 12 bases lining up with TRBD1. The CDR3 consists of 15 residues. V lost 8 bases and J lost 5; bases outside the gene matches: 9. The germline CDR1 and CDR2 sequences are SGHVS and FNYEAQ.

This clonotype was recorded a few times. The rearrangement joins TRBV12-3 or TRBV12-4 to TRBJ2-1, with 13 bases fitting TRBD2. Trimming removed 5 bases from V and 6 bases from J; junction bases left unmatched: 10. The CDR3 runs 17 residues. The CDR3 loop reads CASSRGLAGDLVNEQFF. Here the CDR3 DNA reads TGTGCCAGCAGTAGAGGACTAGCGGGGGACCTTGTCAATGAGCAGTTCTTC.

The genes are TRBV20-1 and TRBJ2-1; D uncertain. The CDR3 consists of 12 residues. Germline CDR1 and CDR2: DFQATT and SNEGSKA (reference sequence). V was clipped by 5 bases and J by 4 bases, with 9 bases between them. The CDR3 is CSASGQYNEQFF. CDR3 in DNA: TGCAGTGCTTCTGGTCAGTACAATGAGCAGTTCTTC.

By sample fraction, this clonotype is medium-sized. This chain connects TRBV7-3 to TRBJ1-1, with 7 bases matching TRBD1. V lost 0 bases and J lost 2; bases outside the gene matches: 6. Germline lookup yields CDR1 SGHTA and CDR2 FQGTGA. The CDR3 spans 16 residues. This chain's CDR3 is CASSLTPTGRNTEAFF. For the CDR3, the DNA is TGTGCCAGCAGCTTAACACCGACAGGGCGTAACACTGAAGCTTTCTTT. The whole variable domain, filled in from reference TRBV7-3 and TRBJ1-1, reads GAGVSQTPSNKVTEKGKYVELRCDPISGHTALYWYRQSLGQGPEFLIYFQGTGAADDSGLPNDRFFAVRPEGSVSTLKIQRTERGDSAVYLCASSLTPTGRNTEAFFGQGTRLTVV.

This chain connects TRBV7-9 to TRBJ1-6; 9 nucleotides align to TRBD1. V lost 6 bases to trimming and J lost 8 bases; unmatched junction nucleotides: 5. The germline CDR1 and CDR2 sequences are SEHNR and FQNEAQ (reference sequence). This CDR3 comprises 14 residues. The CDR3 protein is CASRHGQGHSPLHF. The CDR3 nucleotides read TGTGCCAGCAGGCACGGACAGGGGCATTCACCCCTCCACTTT.

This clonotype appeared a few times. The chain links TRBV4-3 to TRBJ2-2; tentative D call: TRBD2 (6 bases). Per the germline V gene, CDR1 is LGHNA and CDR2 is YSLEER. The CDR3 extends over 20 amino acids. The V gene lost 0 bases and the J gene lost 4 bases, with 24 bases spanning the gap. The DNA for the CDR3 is TGCGCCAGCAGCCAAGATCGGGTGGACTATGGAGTTGGGGGCACCGGGGAGCTGTTTTTT. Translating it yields CASSQDRVDYGVGGTGELFF.

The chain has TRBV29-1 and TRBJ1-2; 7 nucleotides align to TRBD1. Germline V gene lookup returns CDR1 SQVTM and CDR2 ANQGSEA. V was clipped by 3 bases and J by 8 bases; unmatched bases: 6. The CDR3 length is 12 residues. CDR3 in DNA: TGCAGCGTTGAGTCACAGGGGTTCGGCTACACCTTC. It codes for CSVESQGFGYTF.